This TCR beta chain was recorded in a study of a mutant IDH1 vaccine in newly diagnosed glioma. Study-wide background: Patients in the study were vaccinated eight times, receiving shots in weeks 1, 3, 5, 7, 11, 15, 19 and 23. Patients were pretreated with radiotherapy, temozolomide, or both, mostly both. Vaccines were first given 4-6 weeks after radiotherapy alone, or with temozolomide cycles.

Assay: immunoSEQ multiplex PCR; the TCRdb copy retains only in-frame clones and omits some. The sample contains more than 30,000 clones, 90% of which appear only once. Time point meaning: week 11, during vaccination. One vaccine dose held 300 ug of mutant IDH1 20-mer peptide and came with topical imiquimod. This CDR3 region has 16 residues. Germline CDR1 is LGHNA and CDR2 is YNFKEQ. V was clipped by 1 base and J by 0 bases, with 11 bases between them. A note on this clone: Its antigen is unidentified.

The rearrangement uses TRBV4-2 and TRBJ2-3; D perhaps matches TRBD1 (6 bases). The input for sequencing was PBMCs, taken from a glioma patient whose treatment included an IDH1 peptide vaccine. The receptor was derived from a man younger than 35 with glioma. Here the CDR3 reads CASSQGWTDSTDTQYF. The DNA of the CDR3 is TGTGCCAGCAGCCAAGGGTGGACAGACAGCACAGATACGCAGTATTTT.